Following are 11 T cell receptor beta chains from one sample sequenced in a study of blood T cell repertoires in COVID-19 (dated by TCRdb to about 2020). To prepare the library, the immunoSEQ multiplex PCR assay was applied. Here the immuneACCESS table is served through TCRdb, limited to in-frame sequences with V and J called. Missing clones are a known gap in these copies; in checked studies unresolved V genes cover under half, and the rest lacks a known reason. This sample comprises about 110,000 clones, over 80% of them detected only once. The ten largest clonotypes hold approximately 1.3% of the sample. Sequenced: peripheral blood. These receptors were taken from a woman under 40 with acute or convalescent COVID-19.

This clone was found once. The chain uses TRBV27 and TRBJ1-5; D is possibly TRBD1 (6 bases). V shed 1 base and J shed 3 bases, with 7 bases lying between them. The CDR3 loop spans 14 amino acids. CDR1 MNHEY and CDR2 SMNVEV come from the germline V gene (reference sequence). The CDR3 DNA is TGTGCCAGCAGTTTATTGGGGGCCAATCAGCCCCAGCATTTT. Protein: CASSLLGANQPQHF.

The J gene is TRBJ1-2, the V gene TRBV18; TRBD1 matches at 8 bases. This CDR3 spans 13 amino acids. Unmatched junction bases numbered 5, after V lost 5 bases and J lost 6 bases. Germline-derived CDR1 and CDR2 are KGHSH and LQKENI. The CDR3: CASSADRADGYTF. The CDR3 coding sequence is TGTGCCAGCTCAGCGGACAGGGCCGATGGCTACACCTTC. Combining the CDR3 with reference TRBV18 and TRBJ1-2 gives the whole variable domain NAGVMQNPRHLVRRRGQEARLRCSPMKGHSHVYWYRQLPEEGLKFMVYLQKENIIDESGMPKERFSAEFPKEGPSILRIQQVVRGDSAAYFCASSADRADGYTFGSGTRLTVV.

The genes are TRBV5-1 and TRBJ2-3, with 11 positions matching TRBD2. Germline lookup yields CDR1 SGHRS and CDR2 YFSETQ. Germline trimming cut 0 bases from V and 2 bases from J; bases unmatched to any gene: 11. The CDR3 totals 19 residues. The CDR3 protein is CASSLATSGGALITDTQYF. CDR3 sequence (DNA): TGCGCCAGCAGCTTGGCCACTAGCGGGGGAGCATTAATCACAGATACGCAGTATTTT.

This sequence joins TRBV5-5 and TRBJ1-5; D call uncertain. Germline values: CDR1 SGHKS, CDR2 YYEKEE (reference sequence). The CDR3 sequence is 15 residues long. Trimming stripped 6 bases from V and 0 bases from J, with 13 bases between. CDR3 amino acids: CASTPGWGSNQPQHF. The CDR3 DNA reads TGTGCCAGCACCCCGGGGTGGGGTAGCAATCAGCCCCAGCATTTT. Combining the CDR3 with reference TRBV5-5 and TRBJ1-5 gives the whole variable domain DAGVTQSPTHLIKTRGQQVTLRCSPISGHKSVSWYQQVLGQGPQFIFQYYEKEERGRGNFPDRFSARQFPNYSSELNVNALLLGDSALYLCASTPGWGSNQPQHFGDGTRLSIL.

V gene TRBV11-2 combines with J gene TRBJ1-1; D possibly corresponds to TRBD1 (5 bases). This CDR3 region has 16 residues. With 5 bases removed from V and 3 bases from J, the gap between germline ends came to 19 bases. Germline V gene lookup returns CDR1 SGHAT and CDR2 FQNNGV. The CDR3 loop reads CASSRGGGVGYTEAFF. The DNA for the CDR3 is TGTGCCAGCAGCCGTGGTGGGGGGGTTGGGTACACTGAAGCTTTCTTT.

The chain recombines TRBV6-5 with TRBJ1-2; 10 bases map to TRBD1. This CDR3 has 15 amino acids. V gave up 0 bases and J gave up 3 bases; unmatched junction bases: 1. Germline CDR1 is MNHEY and CDR2 is SVGAGI. CDR3 DNA: TGTGCCAGCAGTTACTCCGGGACAGGGGACTATGGCTACACCTTC. This sequence encodes CASSYSGTGDYGYTF.

The rearrangement links TRBV28 to TRBJ1-2; D is possibly TRBD1 (5 bases). The V and J ends lost 7 bases and 6 bases respectively, with 15 bases between them. Germline values: CDR1 MDHEN, CDR2 SYDVKM. The length of the CDR3 is 13 residues. CDR3 protein: CASTLGGPHGYTF. DNA for the CDR3: TGTGCCAGCACCCTCGGGGGTCCCCATGGCTACACCTTC.

The chain is built from TRBV15 and TRBJ1-2; D remains unclear. Germline lookup yields CDR1 LNHNV and CDR2 YYDKDF (reference sequence). V gave up 0 bases and J gave up 2 bases, with 10 bases separating them. This CDR3 spans 15 amino acids. CDR3 protein: CATSRDPGGNYGYTF. For the CDR3, the DNA is TGTGCCACCAGCAGAGATCCAGGTGGGAACTATGGCTACACCTTC.

The chain employs TRBV7-9 and TRBJ2-1, with TRBD2 matching over 7 bases. This CDR3 spans 16 amino acids. V gave up 1 base and J gave up 3 bases; unmatched junction bases: 6. Germline lookup yields CDR1 SEHNR and CDR2 FQNEAQ (reference sequence). DNA for the CDR3: TGTGCCAGCAGCTTAGTAGGCGGGAGAGGCTACAATGAGCAGTTCTTC. It specifies CASSLVGGRGYNEQFF.

This CDR3 is CASSEASGVNYGYTF. The CDR3 region has the DNA TGTGCCAGCAGTGAAGCCTCAGGGGTCAACTATGGCTACACCTTC. V gene TRBV6-1 combines with J gene TRBJ1-2; tentative D call: TRBD1 (6 bases). The germline V and J ends were trimmed by 0 bases and 2 bases, with 10 bases remaining between them. Germline lookup yields CDR1 MNHNS and CDR2 SASEGT. This CDR3 region has 15 residues.

This rearrangement joins TRBV28 to TRBJ1-4; tentative D call: TRBD1 (5 bases). CDR3 length: 15 amino acids. Germline V gene lookup returns CDR1 MDHEN and CDR2 SYDVKM. Trimming cost V 5 bases and J 10 bases, with 20 bases left between them. DNA of the CDR3: TGTGCCAGCAGTCCTTCGGGGGGGTCGAGGCGAAAACTGTTTTTT. This translates into CASSPSGGSRRKLFF.